This TCR beta chain came from a study of vaccination and CD4 T cells after COVID-19 (dated 2022 in TCRdb). For the study in its entirety: SARS-CoV-2 positivity had been established in the convalescent patients by nasal swab PCR, and mild disease was recorded in under ten of these patients and severe disease in one. Post-vaccine blood samples were taken a median of 72 days after the second vaccine dose, with a range of 14 to 241 days. The cultures were stimulated with overlapping spike peptide pools from SARS-CoV-2 and from the common cold coronaviruses HCoV-NL63, HCoV-OC43 and HCoV-229E. As controls, cultures received a CEFX viral epitope pool (the positive control), an HIV-1 Nef peptide pool (the negative control), or no peptide at all. Post-COVID blood samples from convalescent patients were collected a median of about 110 days after diagnosis, with a range of about 35 to 161 days. The convalescent cohort comprised six males and four females, including two Hispanic individuals, seven Caucasians, two Asians and one multiracial person. In ten to eleven COVID-19 convalescent patients and a handful of infection-naive healthy vaccine recipients, the spike-specific CD4+ TCR repertoire before mRNA vaccination was compared with the repertoire after mRNA vaccination. Participants got two doses of the Pfizer-BioNTech BNT162b2 vaccine (n=8) or two doses of the Moderna mRNA-1273 vaccine (n=2).

The meaning of the sample's treatment or condition label: roughly 10-day PBMC culture with coronavirus spike peptide pools or control peptides (ViraFEST assay). The study used the ViraFEST assay, which expanded antigen-specific T cells with peptide pools and then identified expanded clonotypes by TCR sequencing. The positive SARS-CoV-2 PCR tests of the convalescent patients were dated from March to December 2020, before the Alpha, Beta and Delta variants emerged in the United States. Approximately 2.1 million PBMCs per well were cultured in IMDM with approximately 5% human AB serum and 7.5 to 10 IU/ml IL-2, plus 10 ug/ml peptide pools. On days 3 and 7, half of the culture medium was replaced with fresh IL-2-containing medium. Once the cells had been in culture for approximately 10 days, the EasySep CD4+ T cell isolation kit was used to isolate CD4+ T cells by negative selection. Ficoll-Paque Plus gradient centrifugation was used to isolate PBMCs from whole blood, and the isolated PBMCs were then either used fresh or cryopreserved at -140C. Triplicate wells were generally used for each culture condition.

On this clonotype itself: No cognate antigen has been identified for it. Base qualities are missing; no much larger clone stands one base away.

Overall study outcomes, separate from this receptor: Relatively few convalescent patients were included in the study, and early timepoints after natural infection were not analyzed. An increase in the median number of SARS-CoV-2-reactive clonotypes from approximately 20 after infection to about 39 after vaccination was observed, but the change was not found to be significant. Of the vaccine-specific clones found in convalescent patients, nearly all (304 of 307) were mono-reactive for SARS-CoV-2 spike instead of being cross-reactive with common cold coronaviruses. Among convalescent patients, a median roughly 90% of the SARS-CoV-2-reactive clones seen after vaccination appeared only after vaccination, which suggests priming specific to the vaccine.

The library relied on PCR. DNA from cultured CD4+ T cells underwent TCR sequencing with the Oncomine TCR Beta short-read assay at the Johns Hopkins FTIC core. The QIAamp micro DNA kit was used to extract genomic DNA from the cultured CD4+ T cells. Oncomine TCR Beta libraries from cultured CD4+ T cells were pooled with unique dual indexes and sequenced on an Illumina iSeq 100. In the authors' own workflow: Non-productive sequences were filtered out, and CDR3s that did not start with C, did not end with F or W, or were shorter than 7 amino acids were discarded. Antigen-specific clonotypes were identified using the MANAFEST web application through comparison of peptide-stimulated wells with reference and other culture wells. Positive clones required FDR below 0.05, an odds ratio above 5, and productive frequency above 0.1% in at least two of three replicate wells. Clonotypes that were significantly expanded in both SARS-CoV-2 spike wells and at least one common cold coronavirus spike condition were defined as cross-reactive. Using R version 3.6.1, CDR3 homology was evaluated through Levenshtein distances (stringdist) along with unrooted phylogenetic trees (ape). The raw public reads went through TCRdb reprocessing: fastp at Q25, MiXCR clone calling, in-frame beta chains kept. Records with the same CDR3 protein are collapsed into one entry carrying the most frequent genes and DNA. The V and J calls reflect TCRdb's pipeline rather than the authors' work. The sample table records around 15,000 distinct CDR3 sequences; about 72% of these occur just once. Jointly, the top ten make up over 15% of the sample.

The CDR3 runs 15 amino acids, cysteine and phenylalanine included. Only CDR3 DNA remains: 45 bases, in frame from the first base. CDR1 and CDR2 are read off the germline V gene as SGDLS and YYNGEE. Trimming at the junction amounts to 4 bases on V and 6 bases on J, and the germline ends lie 17 bases apart. The sequence links TRBV9 to TRBJ2-1; the D gene is perhaps TRBD2, on 5 matching bases. The sequence derives from a human donor who had recovered from COVID-19. Source material: CD4+ T cells from blood, cultured in vitro. The nucleotide sequence reads as follows: TGTGCCAGCAGCTCCCAGATGGACCGGGGCAATGAGCAGTTCTTC. Its coded protein is CASSSQMDRGNEQFF.